A selection of T cell receptor beta chains follows, all from one sample in a study of blood T cell repertoires in COVID-19. TCRdb's table, derived via immunoSEQ multiplex PCR, lists solely in-frame clones and lacks some. Among around 190,000 clones listed, about 83% were seen once. The specimen was PBMCs or T cells enriched from blood (not recorded which). The receptor source for this set is a man aged 35 to 55 with acute COVID-19. The conserved cysteine and the conserved F or W are not part of the CDR3 here. Not every row has a clone size; where given, it reads once, few, many or a size class.

v_gene	abundance	CDR3aa
TRBV5-1	once	ASSLGSLGGSRNEQF
TRBV13	NA	ASSLTGYRYEQY
TRBV30	NA	AWSSDRENSPLH
TRBV6-2/TRBV6-3	NA	ASSNALTRLETQY
TRBV4-2	NA	ASSPDGGSGANVLT
TRBV19	NA	ASSIAGTSTDTQY
TRBV7-8	once	ASSLVQGTGGNTIY
TRBV2	NA	ASSYLRAEEKLF
TRBV18	NA	ASSPEGIRDGSPLH
TRBV7-9	NA	ASSLSAAEAF
TRBV11-3	once	ASSPGTSGEITDTQY
TRBV7-3	once	ASSLRTSGSLPGSYNEQF
TRBV7-2	once	ASRFGGQSYNEQF
TRBV6-1	NA	ASSEAPWKNRGRGYT
TRBV29-1	few	SVRRTGNTIY
TRBV7-8	NA	ASGTGGNEQY
TRBV5-8	NA	ASSEEVNAGRYGYT
TRBV10-3	few	AINSIQGASSGYT
TRBV4-1	once	ASSRLAGGGETQY
TRBV19	NA	ASTGTSGDVETQY
TRBV12-5	NA	ASGSPLTRVNYGYT
TRBV7-9	once	ASSRGAANEKLF
TRBV7-9	NA	ASSPPVSTDTQY
TRBV28	few	ASSPEDRASEAF
TRBV6-2/TRBV6-3	NA	ASTPSADYNEQF